This TCR beta chain was found in a study of shared clonotypes between healthy human individuals. The method was immunoSEQ multiplex PCR; TCRdb's version includes in-frame clones alone and lacks a portion of them. The sample holds approximately 700,000 clones, 73% seen once. Each donor was a Caucasian adult residing in Nashville, Tennessee. The receptor was isolated from a woman aged 25 to 39 in good health. Input material: memory CD4+ T cells sorted from blood. The subset is: CD45RA-negative fraction.

CDR3 loop: CASSGPGIQETQYF. The CDR3 DNA is TGTGCCAGCAGCGGCCCCGGGATACAAGAGACCCAGTACTTC. The V call is TRBV7-6, the J call TRBJ2-5; D is perhaps TRBD2 (5 bases). The CDR3 has 14 amino acids. Trimming took 5 bases from V and 2 from J, leaving 12 bases between them. Germline CDR1 reads SGHVS; CDR2 reads FNYEAQ.